One sample yielded the 27 T cell receptor beta chains listed below, sequenced in a study of blood T cell repertoires in COVID-19. Some clones are missing from TCRdb's copy, which holds only in-frame ones; the method was immunoSEQ multiplex PCR. The repertoire holds approximately 240,000 clones, with 85% to 95% as singletons. Sample: PBMCs or T cells enriched from blood (not recorded which). Every receptor here comes from a young woman who had recovered from COVID-19.

This clone was seen more than once but under ten times. This sequence joins TRBV5-1 and TRBJ1-4; TRBD1 might be the D (6 bases). There are 15 residues in the CDR3. The ends were cut back, 1 base at V and 3 bases at J, with 10 bases in the middle. Germline V gene sequence: CDR1 SGHRS, CDR2 YFSETQ. The CDR3 here is CASSLNRAANEKLFF. The CDR3 nucleotides read TGCGCCAGCAGCTTGAACAGGGCCGCTAATGAAAAACTGTTTTTT.

V gene TRBV27 combines with J gene TRBJ2-3; 10 bases are a match to TRBD2. This CDR3 comprises 17 residues. Germline assignment: CDR1 MNHEY and CDR2 SMNVEV (reference sequence). J gave up 6 bases and V 1 base, and 10 bases lay outside the gene matches. The DNA for the CDR3 is TGTGCCAGCAGTTTATTTCCCACTAGCGGGAAGGGGGATACGCAGTATTTT. This sequence encodes CASSLFPTSGKGDTQYF.

The CDR3, as DNA: TGTGCCAGCAGCTCAATACAGGGTTCTGGGGAAAAACTGTTTTTT. Translation: CASSSIQGSGEKLFF. The chain carries TRBV7-9 and TRBJ1-4; TRBD1 is a possible D gene (6 bases). This CDR3 comprises 15 residues. The ends were cut back, 4 bases at V and 8 bases at J, with 17 bases in the middle. Germline V gene data show CDR1 as SEHNR and CDR2 as FQNEAQ (reference sequence).

The chain employs TRBV9 and TRBJ1-3, with 7 bases matching TRBD1. The CDR3 is made up of 14 amino acids. The trim removed 0 bases at V and 11 bases at J, leaving 8 bases unmatched. From germline, CDR1 is SGDLS and CDR2 YYNGEE. CDR3 sequence (DNA): TGTGCCAGCAGCGTAGGGGGACAGCCGAGGGCCATATATTTT. Protein: CASSVGGQPRAIYF.

This clone was seen a few times. The rearrangement uses TRBV28 and TRBJ1-6, with TRBD1 matching over 7 bases. The CDR3 consists of 15 residues. The V gene end was trimmed by 6 bases and the J gene end by 5 bases; junction bases not matched to a gene: 7. Germline CDR1 is MDHEN and CDR2 is SYDVKM. The CDR3, as DNA: TGTGCCAGCAGGGGCTTTGACAGGGATAATTCACCCCTCCACTTT. Its translation: CASRGFDRDNSPLHF.

The chain is built from TRBV5-1 and TRBJ1-2, with 8 bases that match TRBD1. Trimming cost V 2 bases and J 2 bases; bases outside gene matches: 5. Germline CDR1 SGHRS, CDR2 YFSETQ. CDR3 size: 15 residues. The CDR3 reads CASSFSRGLNYGYTF. The CDR3 nucleotides are TGCGCCAGCAGCTTTAGCAGGGGGCTGAACTATGGCTACACCTTC. Full variable domain (outside the CDR3, taken from reference TRBV5-1 and TRBJ1-2): KAGVTQTPRYLIKTRGQQVTLSCSPISGHRSVSWYQQTPGQGLQFLFEYFSETQRNKGNFPGRFSGRQFSNSRSEMNVSTLELGDSALYLCASSFSRGLNYGYTFGSGTRLTVV.

The chain is built from TRBV5-1 and TRBJ1-2, with 9 bases aligning to TRBD1. The ends lost 4 bases at V and 6 bases at J; junction bases unmatched: 10. This CDR3 is built from 15 residues. CDR1 and CDR2 from the germline V gene are SGHRS and YFSETQ. The CDR3 coding sequence is TGCGCCAGCAGCGAACCGGGACAGGGAGCCAATGGCTACACCTTC. Protein product: CASSEPGQGANGYTF. Combining the CDR3 with reference TRBV5-1 and TRBJ1-2 gives the whole variable domain KAGVTQTPRYLIKTRGQQVTLSCSPISGHRSVSWYQQTPGQGLQFLFEYFSETQRNKGNFPGRFSGRQFSNSRSEMNVSTLELGDSALYLCASSEPGQGANGYTFGSGTRLTVV.

This chain joins TRBV9 and TRBJ1-2; a possible D gene is TRBD1 (5 bases). Germline V CDR1 and CDR2: SGDLS, YYNGEE. CDR3 length equals 14 residues. V was trimmed by 0 bases and J by 5 bases, leaving 11 bases between them. The CDR3 reads CASSVEWGSYGYTF. The CDR3 nucleotides are TGTGCCAGCAGCGTAGAGTGGGGCTCGTATGGCTACACCTTC.

The chain recombines TRBV21-1 with TRBJ1-6; no DNA check was done on the table's D call, TRBD1. TRBV21-1 constitutes a pseudogene. The CDR3 runs to 14 residues. The CDR3 loop reads CASSNNRVPSPLHF. The CDR3 DNA sequence: TGTGCCAGCAGCAACAACAGGGTACCCTCACCCCTCCACTTT.

This clone appeared once. The chain carries TRBV10-3 and TRBJ1-3; 9 bases are shared with TRBD1. The V and J ends lost 2 bases and 0 bases, in that order; junction bases with no gene match: 2. The CDR3 sequence is 16 residues long. Germline V CDR1 and CDR2: ENHRY, SYGVKD. The CDR3 loop is CAISEMGQGSGNTIYF. The CDR3 coding sequence is TGTGCCATCAGTGAGATGGGACAGGGCTCTGGAAACACCATATATTTT.

The V call is TRBV27, the J call TRBJ2-7; the D gene is possibly TRBD2 (6 bases). The CDR3 consists of 15 residues. Trimming stripped 4 bases from V and 5 bases from J, with 18 bases between. In germline, CDR1 is MNHEY, CDR2 SMNVEV (reference sequence). CDR3 sequence reads: CASSSPLGGGDEQYF. The CDR3 DNA sequence: TGTGCCAGCAGTTCGCCTCTGGGGGGTGGAGACGAGCAGTACTTC.

The gene calls are TRBV6-5 and TRBJ2-7; 8 positions match TRBD1. Germline lookup yields CDR1 MNHEY and CDR2 SVGAGI. The CDR3 spans 16 residues. V lost 2 bases to trimming and J lost 3 bases; unmatched junction nucleotides: 9. The DNA of the CDR3 is TGTGCCAGCAGTTACGATTGGGGACAGGTACGCTACGAGCAGTACTTC. It is translated as CASSYDWGQVRYEQYF.

The chain is built from TRBV12-3 or TRBV12-4 and TRBJ1-1, with D possibly TRBD1 on 6 matching bases. Trimming stripped 6 bases from V and 7 bases from J, with 9 bases between. The CDR3 is 11 residues long. CDR3 loop: CASRDRNEAFF. CDR3 in DNA: TGTGCCAGCAGAGACAGGAATGAAGCTTTCTTT.

The chain couples TRBV6-2 or TRBV6-3 to TRBJ2-1, with 9 bases matching TRBD2. V gave up 2 bases and J gave up 3 bases; unmatched junction bases: 2. This CDR3 region has 15 residues. Germline values: CDR1 MNHEY, CDR2 SVGEGT. CDR3 region: CASSYGSGGYNEQFF. The CDR3 bases are TGTGCCAGCAGTTACGGTAGCGGGGGCTACAATGAGCAGTTCTTC.

The gene calls are TRBV9 and TRBJ2-2; 8 bases agree with TRBD2. Germline CDR1 reads SGDLS; CDR2 reads YYNGEE. The V segment lost 4 bases and the J segment 6 bases; nucleotides outside the gene matches: 8. The length of the CDR3 is 15 residues. CDR3 DNA: TGTGCCAGCAGCTCGGGACTAGTAAGTTCCGGGGAGCTGTTTTTT. Translating gives CASSSGLVSSGELFF.

The genes are TRBV19 and TRBJ2-7, with 7 bases identical to TRBD1. CDR3 length: 15 amino acids. Germline values: CDR1 LNHDA, CDR2 SQIVND (reference sequence). V was clipped by 8 bases and J by 2 bases; unmatched bases: 12. The CDR3, as DNA: TGTGCCAGTGCATACCGGGACAGTACAACCTACGAGCAGTACTTC. Amino acid sequence: CASAYRDSTTYEQYF. The variable domain in full, with the rest retrieved from reference TRBV19 and TRBJ2-7, is DGGITQSPKYLFRKEGQNVTLSCEQNLNHDAMYWYRQDPGQGLRLIYYSQIVNDFQKGDIAEGYSVSREKKESFPLTVTSAQKNPTAFYLCASAYRDSTTYEQYFGPGTRLTVT.

The chain carries TRBV19 and TRBJ2-1; the D is unclear. Germline-derived CDR1 and CDR2 are LNHDA and SQIVND (reference sequence). With 5 bases removed from V and 4 bases from J, the gap between germline ends came to 6 bases. The CDR3 extends over 12 amino acids. CDR3 DNA: TGTGCCAGTAGTGGCAGGTACAATGAGCAGTTCTTC. It is translated as CASSGRYNEQFF.

The chain joins TRBV2 to TRBJ2-2, with 12 positions matching TRBD2. The CDR3 consists of 16 residues. Trimming removed 4 bases from V and 3 bases from J; junction bases left unmatched: 3. Per the germline V gene, CDR1 is SNHLY and CDR2 is FYNNEI. The CDR3 DNA sequence: TGTGCCAGCAGTGGACTAGCGGGGGTTGACACCGGGGAGCTGTTTTTT. This codes for CASSGLAGVDTGELFF.

The rearrangement uses TRBV28 and TRBJ2-1; a weak D match, TRBD1 (6 bases). The germline V and J ends were trimmed by 7 bases and 10 bases, with 23 bases remaining between them. The CDR3 contains 15 residues. The V gene's germline CDR1 is MDHEN and CDR2 SYDVKM. The CDR3 loop reads CASNTPSGVWKEQFF. CDR3 in DNA: TGTGCCAGCAACACCCCGTCAGGGGTATGGAAAGAGCAGTTCTTC. The variable domain in full, with the rest retrieved from reference TRBV28 and TRBJ2-1, is DVKVTQSSRYLVKRTGEKVFLECVQDMDHENMFWYRQDPGLGLRLIYFSYDVKMKEKGDIPEGYSVSREKKERFSLILESASTNQTSMYLCASNTPSGVWKEQFFGPGTRLTVL.

This sequence joins TRBV7-9 and TRBJ1-1; 7 nucleotides agree with TRBD1. The CDR3 spans 15 residues. Trimming took 5 bases from V and 6 from J; bases not matched to a gene: 12. Per the germline V gene, CDR1 is SEHNR and CDR2 is FQNEAQ (reference sequence). The CDR3 spells CASSPDGNRGAEAFF. CDR3 bases: TGTGCCAGCAGCCCAGACGGGAACAGGGGCGCTGAAGCTTTCTTT. Filled out from reference TRBV7-9 and TRBJ1-1, the complete variable domain reads DTGVSQNPRHKITKRGQNVTFRCDPISEHNRLYWYRQTLGQGPEFLTYFQNEAQLEKSRLLSDRFSAERPKGSFSTLEIQRTEQGDSAMYLCASSPDGNRGAEAFFGQGTRLTVV.

The chain couples TRBV5-1 to TRBJ2-5; maybe TRBD2 (5 bases). The CDR3 totals 12 residues. The germline V and J ends were trimmed by 0 bases and 10 bases, with 10 bases remaining between them. The V gene's germline CDR1 is SGHRS and CDR2 YFSETQ. CDR3 DNA sequence: TGCGCCAGCAGCTTGGATCGGGAAGACCAGTACTTC. Translated: CASSLDREDQYF.

The rearrangement links TRBV5-1 to TRBJ2-7; D possibly corresponds to TRBD2 (5 bases). Germline V gives CDR1 SGHRS, CDR2 YFSETQ. This CDR3 contains 14 residues. V lost 3 bases to trimming and J lost 5 bases, with 15 bases between them. The CDR3 coding sequence is TGCGCCAGCAGCTCAGCCCAACTAGACGACGAGCAGTACTTC. Translating it yields CASSSAQLDDEQYF.

The chain employs TRBV19 and TRBJ2-7, with TRBD1 as a possible D gene (5 bases). Trimming shortened V by 7 bases and J by 0 bases, and 7 bases separated the two germline ends. Germline V gene sequence: CDR1 LNHDA, CDR2 SQIVND (reference sequence). CDR3 size: 12 residues. The CDR3 nucleotides read TGTGCCAGTAACAGGAGCTCCTACGAGCAGTACTTC. Translated: CASNRSSYEQYF. Full variable domain (outside the CDR3, taken from reference TRBV19 and TRBJ2-7): DGGITQSPKYLFRKEGQNVTLSCEQNLNHDAMYWYRQDPGQGLRLIYYSQIVNDFQKGDIAEGYSVSREKKESFPLTVTSAQKNPTAFYLCASNRSSYEQYFGPGTRLTVT.

V is TRBV10-3 and J is TRBJ2-7; possibly TRBD2 for D (5 bases). V was cut by 6 bases and J by 3 bases, with 6 bases left in between. This CDR3 comprises 11 residues. CDR1 and CDR2 (germline): ENHRY, SYGVKD. CDR3 in amino acids: CAIRRDYEQYF. In DNA form, the CDR3 reads TGTGCCATCAGGAGGGACTACGAGCAGTACTTC.

The gene calls are TRBV7-2 and TRBJ2-3, with 7 bases lining up with TRBD2. Germline V CDR1 and CDR2: SGHTA, FQGNSA. The V gene end was trimmed by 4 bases and the J gene end by 2 bases; junction bases not matched to a gene: 6. CDR3 length: 15 residues. CDR3 in amino acids: CASSSSGPITDTQYF. For the CDR3, the DNA is TGTGCCAGCAGCTCTAGCGGACCAATCACAGATACGCAGTATTTT.

The rearrangement uses TRBV28 and TRBJ1-1; D unresolved. V lost 3 bases and J 0 bases, leaving 8 bases between the germline ends. The CDR3 has 14 amino acids. Germline values: CDR1 MDHEN, CDR2 SYDVKM. The CDR3 coding sequence is TGTGCCAGCAGTTTTCGGAGCCTGAACACTGAAGCTTTCTTT. Translation gives CASSFRSLNTEAFF.

V is TRBV7-9 and J is TRBJ1-3; a possible D gene is TRBD1 (6 bases). The CDR3 has 14 residues. Trimming left V 5 bases short and J 6 bases short, with 14 bases between. The germline CDR1 and CDR2 sequences are SEHNR and FQNEAQ (reference sequence). This CDR3 reads CASSPTGKINTIYF. CDR3 in DNA: TGTGCCAGCAGCCCAACAGGGAAGATAAACACCATATATTTT.